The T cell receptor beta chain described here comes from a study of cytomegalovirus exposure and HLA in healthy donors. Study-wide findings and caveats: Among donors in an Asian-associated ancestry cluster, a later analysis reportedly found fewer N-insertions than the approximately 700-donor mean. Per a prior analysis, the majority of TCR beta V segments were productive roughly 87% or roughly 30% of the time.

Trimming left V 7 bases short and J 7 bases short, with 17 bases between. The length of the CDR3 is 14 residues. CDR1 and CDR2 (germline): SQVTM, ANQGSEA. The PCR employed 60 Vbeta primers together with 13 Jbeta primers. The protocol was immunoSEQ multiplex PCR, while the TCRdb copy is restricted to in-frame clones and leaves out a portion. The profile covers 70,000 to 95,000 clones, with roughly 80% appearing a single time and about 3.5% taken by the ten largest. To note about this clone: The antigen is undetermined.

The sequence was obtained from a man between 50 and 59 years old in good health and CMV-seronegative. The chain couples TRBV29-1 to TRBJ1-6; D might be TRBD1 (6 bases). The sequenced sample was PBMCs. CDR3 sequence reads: CSAATGGGNSPLHF. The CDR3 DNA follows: TGCAGCGCTGCGACAGGAGGTGGGAATTCACCCCTCCACTTT.